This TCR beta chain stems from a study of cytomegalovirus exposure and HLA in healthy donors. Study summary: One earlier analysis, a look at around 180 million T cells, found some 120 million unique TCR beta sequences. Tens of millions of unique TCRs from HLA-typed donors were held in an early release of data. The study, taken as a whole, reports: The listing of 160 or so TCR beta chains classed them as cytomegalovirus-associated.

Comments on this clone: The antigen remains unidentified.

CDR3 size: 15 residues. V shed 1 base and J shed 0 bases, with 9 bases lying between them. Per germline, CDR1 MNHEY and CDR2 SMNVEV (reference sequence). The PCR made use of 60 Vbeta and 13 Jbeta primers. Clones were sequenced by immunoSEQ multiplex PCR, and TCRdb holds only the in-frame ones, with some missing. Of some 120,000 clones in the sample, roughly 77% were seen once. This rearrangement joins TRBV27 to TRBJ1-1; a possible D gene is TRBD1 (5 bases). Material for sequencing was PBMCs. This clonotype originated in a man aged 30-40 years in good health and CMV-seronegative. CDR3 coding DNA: TGTGCCAGCAGTTTATTCAGGGCCATGAACACTGAAGCTTTCTTT. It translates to CASSLFRAMNTEAFF.